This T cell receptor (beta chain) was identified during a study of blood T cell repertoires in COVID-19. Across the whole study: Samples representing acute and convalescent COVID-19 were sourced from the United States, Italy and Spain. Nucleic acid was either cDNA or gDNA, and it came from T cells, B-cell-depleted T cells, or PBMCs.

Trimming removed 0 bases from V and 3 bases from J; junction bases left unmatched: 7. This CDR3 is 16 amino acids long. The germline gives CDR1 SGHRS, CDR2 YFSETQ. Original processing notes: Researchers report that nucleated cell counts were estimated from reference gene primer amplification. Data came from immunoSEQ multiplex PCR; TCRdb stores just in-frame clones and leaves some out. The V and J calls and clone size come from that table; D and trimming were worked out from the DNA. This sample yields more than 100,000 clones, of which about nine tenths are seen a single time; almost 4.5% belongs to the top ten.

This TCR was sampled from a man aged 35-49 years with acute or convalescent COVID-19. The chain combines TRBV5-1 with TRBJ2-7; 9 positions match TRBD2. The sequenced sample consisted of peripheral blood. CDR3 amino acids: CASSLEAGSGGYEQYF. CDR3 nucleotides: TGCGCCAGCAGCTTGGAGGCGGGTAGCGGGGGCTACGAGCAGTACTTC.